The next 5 T cell receptor beta chains were all read from a single sample in a study of T cell repertoires in cytomegalovirus infection. TCRdb ran MiXCR on the reads and lists one entry per CDR3 protein. Of roughly 250,000 distinct CDR3 sequences listed, roughly an eighth are singletons. Sequenced material: PBMCs. These receptors were obtained from a human donor in good health (CMV status not recorded). Some clones in this sample may be carry-over from other donors' samples.

This clonotype was seen a few times. The chain has TRBV19 and TRBJ2-2; D not certain. V gave up 5 bases and J gave up 1 base, with 8 bases separating them. This CDR3 has 14 residues. Germline V lookup: CDR1 LNHDA, CDR2 SQIVND (reference sequence). The CDR3 region has the DNA TGTGCCAGTAGTCTTCGACAGAACACCGGGGAGCTGTTTTTT. It encodes CASSLRQNTGELFF. Supplemented by reference TRBV19 and TRBJ2-2, the full variable domain reads DGGITQSPKYLFRKEGQNVTLSCEQNLNHDAMYWYRQDPGQGLRLIYYSQIVNDFQKGDIAEGYSVSREKKESFPLTVTSAQKNPTAFYLCASSLRQNTGELFFGEGSRLTVL.

This clonotype was counted at least ten times. The rearrangement uses TRBV2 and TRBJ1-5; 8 bases align to TRBD1. CDR3 length: 15 amino acids. V was pared by 6 bases and J by 2 bases, with 6 bases of the junction left unmatched. The germline V gene encodes CDR1 SNHLY and CDR2 FYNNEI. The CDR3 DNA sequence: TGTGCCAGCAGACTCAGGGGGCAGGGCAATCAGCCCCAGCATTTT. Its translation: CASRLRGQGNQPQHF.

This clonotype was found many times. The chain is built from TRBV14 and TRBJ1-3; D gene uncertain. Trimming took off 1 base at V and 0 bases at J, with 16 bases between the two ends. The germline V gene has CDR1 SGHDN and CDR2 FVKESK. The CDR3 is made up of 18 amino acids. For the CDR3, the DNA is TGTGCCAGCAGCCAAGTCGGGGTCCAGTCCTACTCTGGAAACACCATATATTTT. The encoded protein is CASSQVGVQSYSGNTIYF.

Many counts were recorded for this clonotype. The V and J genes are TRBV7-2 and TRBJ1-5; D remains ambiguous. Germline values: CDR1 SGHTA, CDR2 FQGNSA. This CDR3 comprises 16 residues. Trimming took 0 bases from V and 1 from J, leaving 10 bases between them. CDR3 in DNA: TGTGCCAGCAGCTTAGCCTTAGGACGGAGCAATCAGCCCCAGCATTTT. Translating it yields CASSLALGRSNQPQHF. The variable domain in full, completed from reference TRBV7-2 and TRBJ1-5, reads GAGVSQSPSNKVTEKGKDVELRCDPISGHTALYWYRQSLGQGLEFLIYFQGNSAPDKSGLPSDRFSAERTGGSVSTLTIQRTQQEDSAVYLCASSLALGRSNQPQHFGDGTRLSIL.

This clonotype showed up many times. The V gene is TRBV7-2, the J gene TRBJ2-1, with 9 bases lining up with TRBD2. The V and J ends lost 5 bases and 9 bases, in that order; junction bases with no gene match: 14. The germline V gene has CDR1 SGHTA and CDR2 FQGNSA. The CDR3 covers 16 residues. The CDR3 here is CASSPRTSAQVSEQFF. Written as DNA, the CDR3 is TGTGCCAGCAGCCCCCGGACTAGCGCTCAAGTCTCTGAGCAGTTCTTC.